This T cell receptor beta chain stems from a study of human T cells and chemical hapten exposure. This clonotype was counted only a few times. In germline, CDR1 is SGHTA, CDR2 FQGNSA. CDR3 length: 16 residues. Losses at the gene ends were 4 bases for V and 5 bases for J; bases not matched to a gene: 11. Regarding time point: pre-sensitization, week 0. The sample's treatment: therapeutic diphenylcyclopropenone sensitization with weekly scalp DPC. MiXCR, applied by TCRdb to the RACE reads, yields one record per CDR3 protein. The sample lists approximately 400,000 distinct CDR3 sequences; approximately 5.1% were seen once.

This sample comprised whole blood, obtained in connection with sensitization to the hapten diphenylcyclopropenone (DPC). The receptor was derived from a woman aged 45-60 years with alopecia areata. Some clones in this sample may be carry-over from other donors' samples. V is TRBV7-2 and J is TRBJ2-1; 7 nucleotides line up with TRBD1. The CDR3 sequence: CASSSNRGETHNEQFF. CDR3 DNA sequence: TGTGCCAGCAGCTCCAACAGGGGAGAGACACACAATGAGCAGTTCTTC.